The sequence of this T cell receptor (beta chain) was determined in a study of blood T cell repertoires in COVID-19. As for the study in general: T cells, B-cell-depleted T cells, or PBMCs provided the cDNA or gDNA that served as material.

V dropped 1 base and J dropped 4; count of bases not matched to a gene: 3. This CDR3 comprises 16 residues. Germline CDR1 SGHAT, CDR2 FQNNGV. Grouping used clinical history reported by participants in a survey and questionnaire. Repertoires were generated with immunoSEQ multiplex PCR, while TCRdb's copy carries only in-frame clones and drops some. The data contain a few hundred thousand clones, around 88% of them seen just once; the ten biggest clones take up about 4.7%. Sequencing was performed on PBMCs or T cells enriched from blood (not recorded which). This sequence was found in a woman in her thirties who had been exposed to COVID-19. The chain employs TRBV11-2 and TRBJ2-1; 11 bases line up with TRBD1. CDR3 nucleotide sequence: TGTGCCAGCAGCTTAGGGGGACAGGGGGTGTACAATGAGCAGTTCTTC. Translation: CASSLGGQGVYNEQFF. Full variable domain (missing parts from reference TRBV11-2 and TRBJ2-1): EAGVAQSPRYKIIEKRQSVAFWCNPISGHATLYWYQQILGQGPKLLIQFQNNGVVDDSQLPKDRFSAERLKGVDSTLKIQPAKLEDSAVYLCASSLGGQGVYNEQFFGPGTRLTVL.